The present T cell receptor beta chain was sequenced within a study of response to subunit inactivated influenza vaccine. The V and J ends lost 5 bases and 2 bases respectively, with 9 bases between them. This CDR3 comprises 14 residues. The germline CDR1 and CDR2 sequences are SGHTA and FQGNSA. TCRdb fed the RT-PCR reads into MiXCR, producing one record per CDR3 protein. Here the sample spans about 520,000 distinct CDR3 sequences, roughly 7.9% being singletons. Overall study findings and caveats: That few new T cells are recruited by each seasonal influenza vaccination was the authors' suggestion.

The sample holds many counts of this clonotype. What it recognizes is unknown. The J gene is TRBJ1-4, the V gene TRBV7-2, with D perhaps TRBD1 (5 bases). Material: PBMCs from blood, obtained less than 30 months after vaccination. The receptor comes from a man aged 50-75 years who received an inactivated influenza vaccine. CDR3 bases: TGTGCCAGCAGCAGGGGCGGGACTAATGAAAAACTGTTTTTT. Its protein product is CASSRGGTNEKLFF. Full variable domain (remainder filled in from reference TRBV7-2 and TRBJ1-4): GAGVSQSPSNKVTEKGKDVELRCDPISGHTALYWYRQSLGQGLEFLIYFQGNSAPDKSGLPSDRFSAERTGGSVSTLTIQRTQQEDSAVYLCASSRGGTNEKLFFGSGTQLSVL.